These 27 T cell receptor beta chains came from one sample sequenced in a study of TIL therapy for anti-PD-1-resistant metastatic lung cancer. The time point denotes: pre-treatment sample, taken before nivolumab and TIL therapy. Most excised metastases sampled were pleural nodules or supraclavicular lymph nodes. Sequencing used immunoSEQ v3. Only in-frame clones appear in the TCRdb table, and some are missing; sequencing was by immunoSEQ multiplex PCR. The repertoire includes approximately 92,000 clones, around 71% of them detected once, and about 10% sits in the top ten. The sequences come from tumor tissue, collected at baseline. The receptors here all came from a person between 30 and 80 years old with non-small cell lung cancer.

This clone has more than one count but fewer than ten. The V call is TRBV6-6, the J call TRBJ2-1; D gene unclear. V shed 2 bases and J shed 3 bases, with 5 bases lying between them. Germline V gives CDR1 MNHNY, CDR2 SVGAGI (reference sequence). This CDR3 region has 13 residues. In DNA form, the CDR3 reads TGTGCCAGCAGTTACGGGTACTACAATGAGCAGTTCTTC. Its protein is CASSYGYYNEQFF.

The chain links TRBV7-2 to TRBJ1-4; D is uncertain. The CDR3 totals 14 residues. V was clipped by 1 base and J by 7 bases, with 10 bases between them. Per germline, CDR1 SGHTA and CDR2 FQGNSA. The CDR3 bases are TGTGCCAGCAGCTTAGGGAAGTGGGGTGAAAAACTGTTTTTT. It translates to CASSLGKWGEKLFF.

This chain joins TRBV30 and TRBJ1-1; D unclear. Germline assignment: CDR1 GTSNPN and CDR2 SVGIG (reference sequence). The CDR3 has 12 amino acids. V gave up 0 bases and J gave up 6 bases, with 8 bases separating them. For the CDR3, the DNA is TGTGCCTGGAGTGTTAATGGGCCTGAAGCTTTCTTT. This gives the protein CAWSVNGPEAFF.

The count of this clone is one. The chain has TRBV11-2 and TRBJ1-4, with 8 bases aligning to TRBD1. The germline gives CDR1 SGHAT, CDR2 FQNNGV. V gave up 5 bases and J gave up 3 bases; unmatched junction bases: 8. The CDR3 sequence is 16 residues long. The CDR3 nucleotides are TGTGCCAGCAGCCCCGGCACAGGGGGATCTAATGAAAAACTGTTTTTT. Its translation: CASSPGTGGSNEKLFF.

There are a few counts of this clone. The rearrangement uses TRBV7-9 and TRBJ2-3; 12 bases fit TRBD2. The V gene's germline CDR1 is SEHNR and CDR2 FQNEAQ (reference sequence). V dropped 3 bases and J dropped 0; count of bases not matched to a gene: 7. The CDR3 extends over 18 amino acids. For the CDR3, the DNA is TGTGCCAGCAGCTTGGCGCTAGCGGGAGGGTCTAGCACAGATACGCAGTATTTT. Translated, it gives CASSLALAGGSSTDTQYF.

The chain uses TRBV27 and TRBJ2-7; TRBD1 agrees at 9 bases. This CDR3 has 15 amino acids. Germline V CDR1 and CDR2: MNHEY, SMNVEV (reference sequence). V was clipped by 6 bases and J by 0 bases; unmatched bases: 6. The CDR3 coding sequence is TGTGCCAGCAGACCCTCGGGACAGGGCTCCTACGAGCAGTACTTC. It encodes CASRPSGQGSYEQYF.

This chain uses TRBV28 with TRBJ1-2; the D gene is possibly TRBD1 (6 bases). The germline V gene encodes CDR1 MDHEN and CDR2 SYDVKM. Trimming stripped 3 bases from V and 0 bases from J, with 8 bases between. This CDR3 spans 14 amino acids. The CDR3: CASSFEGANYGYTF. Written as DNA, the CDR3 is TGTGCCAGCAGTTTTGAGGGGGCTAACTATGGCTACACCTTC.

The J gene is TRBJ2-4, the V gene TRBV7-2; D perhaps matches TRBD1 (5 bases). Looked up from germline, CDR1 is SGHTA and CDR2 is FQGNSA. CDR3 length equals 13 residues. V lost 0 bases to trimming and J lost 6 bases, with 6 bases between them. The CDR3, as DNA: TGTGCCAGCAGCTTAGCGGGGCTAAACATTCAGTACTTC. Translation: CASSLAGLNIQYF.

This clone was detected ten times or more. V is TRBV24-1 and J is TRBJ2-1, with 9 bases matching TRBD1. Germline-derived CDR1 and CDR2 are KGHDR and SFDVKD. The length of the CDR3 is 14 residues. Trimming took 7 bases from V and 9 from J; bases not matched to a gene: 9. The CDR3 here is CATRSGQGLVEQFF. In nucleotides, the CDR3 is TGTGCCACCAGATCGGGACAGGGATTGGTTGAGCAGTTCTTC.

The chain employs TRBV5-1 and TRBJ2-5, with 8 bases that match TRBD2. Per the germline V gene, CDR1 is SGHRS and CDR2 is YFSETQ. V lost 0 bases and J lost 4; bases outside the gene matches: 2. The CDR3 runs 14 residues. CDR3 DNA: TGCGCCAGCAGCTTGGGGGCGGGAGGAGAGACCCAGTACTTC. Translating gives CASSLGAGGETQYF.

The V and J genes are TRBV19 and TRBJ2-7; D possibly uses TRBD1 or TRBD2 (7 bases each). Germline V CDR1 and CDR2: LNHDA, SQIVND (reference sequence). This CDR3 is 12 amino acids long. The DNA for the CDR3 is TGTGCGTCAGGGGGGGACCTCTACGAGCAGTACTTC. Protein sequence: CASGGDLYEQYF.

This chain connects TRBV4-1 to TRBJ1-5; D is unresolved. Trimming took off 0 bases at V and 0 bases at J, with 9 bases between the two ends. The length of the CDR3 is 16 residues. Germline lookup yields CDR1 MGHRA and CDR2 YSYEKL. CDR3 loop: CASSQDRTASNQPQHF. The CDR3 region has the DNA TGCGCCAGCAGCCAAGATCGTACAGCTAGCAATCAGCCCCAGCATTTT.

The chain links TRBV10-3 to TRBJ2-2; 10 bases fit TRBD2. The CDR3 has 16 amino acids. Germline V gene sequence: CDR1 ENHRY, CDR2 SYGVKD. With 3 bases clipped from V and 3 bases from J, the junction kept 4 bases outside the gene matches. In DNA form, the CDR3 reads TGTGCCATCAGTGAAACGACTAGCGGGTACACCGGGGAGCTGTTTTTT. Its protein is CAISETTSGYTGELFF.

The chain uses TRBV5-1 and TRBJ2-1; possible D gene TRBD2, 5 bases. The CDR3 is 15 amino acids. V gave up 1 base and J gave up 1 base, with 9 bases separating them. Looked up from germline, CDR1 is SGHRS and CDR2 is YFSETQ. In nucleotides, the CDR3 is TGCGCCAGCAGCTTGCCTAGGACTTCCTACAATGAGCAGTTCTTC. It codes for CASSLPRTSYNEQFF.

V and J are TRBV7-2 and TRBJ2-3, with a weak D call TRBD2 (6 bases). Germline CDR1 is SGHTA and CDR2 is FQGNSA. CDR3 length: 15 amino acids. V gave up 1 base and J gave up 0 bases, with 8 bases separating them. Here the CDR3 reads CASSLGRGSTDTQYF. The CDR3 DNA reads as TGTGCCAGCAGCTTAGGGCGGGGAAGCACAGATACGCAGTATTTT.

The CDR3 DNA sequence: TGTGCCAGCAGCGGCAGGGGGATCGGCTATGGCTACACCTTC. Translation: CASSGRGIGYGYTF. The chain combines TRBV16 with TRBJ1-2, with TRBD1 identical over 7 bases. The ends lost 5 bases at V and 4 bases at J; junction bases unmatched: 7. The CDR3 has 14 residues. Germline assignment: CDR1 KGHSY and CDR2 FQNENV.

This clone was picked up many times. V and J are TRBV11-2 and TRBJ2-3; D not resolved. Germline V gene data show CDR1 as SGHAT and CDR2 as FQNNGV. V was shortened by 1 base and J by 3 bases, with 11 bases between the two germline ends. This CDR3 is built from 15 residues. The CDR3 here is CASSLVGILTDTQYF. The DNA for the CDR3 is TGTGCCAGCAGCTTAGTGGGGATTCTTACAGATACGCAGTATTTT.

This sequence joins TRBV14 and TRBJ2-7; D is unclear. From germline, CDR1 is SGHDN and CDR2 FVKESK. The CDR3 loop spans 14 amino acids. V was trimmed by 4 bases and J by 2 bases, leaving 12 bases between them. The DNA of the CDR3 is TGTGCCAGCAGCCCCTATGCCAGCACCTACGAGCAGTACTTC. It codes for CASSPYASTYEQYF.

This clone has ten or more counts. The chain links TRBV11-1 to TRBJ2-1; 10 nucleotides match TRBD1. The V gene end was trimmed by 3 bases and the J gene end by 4 bases; junction bases not matched to a gene: 3. CDR1 is SGHAT, CDR2 FQDESV, per germline (reference sequence). The CDR3 has 15 amino acids. The chain's CDR3 is CASSFRDRGYNEQFF. CDR3 DNA: TGTGCCAGCAGCTTTCGGGACAGGGGTTACAATGAGCAGTTCTTC.

The chain uses TRBV7-9 and TRBJ2-3; 7 bases align to TRBD1. The CDR3 runs 16 residues. The V segment lost 5 bases and the J segment 1 base; nucleotides outside the gene matches: 9. Germline-derived CDR1 and CDR2 are SEHNR and FQNEAQ (reference sequence). CDR3 residues: CASSLRQGPRTDTQYF. The DNA for the CDR3 is TGTGCCAGCAGCCTCAGACAGGGTCCCCGCACAGATACGCAGTATTTT.

This rearrangement joins TRBV7-9 to TRBJ2-1, with 9 bases identical to TRBD1. The CDR3 covers 17 residues. Trimming removed 4 bases from V and 8 bases from J; junction bases left unmatched: 15. Germline V gives CDR1 SEHNR, CDR2 FQNEAQ (reference sequence). CDR3 nucleotide sequence: TGTGCCAGCAGCTCCTTAGTGGGACAGGGATTGGTCTATGAGCAGTTCTTC. Its protein product is CASSSLVGQGLVYEQFF.

V gene TRBV5-1 combines with J gene TRBJ2-7; D might be TRBD1 (6 bases). Germline V gene sequence: CDR1 SGHRS, CDR2 YFSETQ. Trimming stripped 1 base from V and 3 bases from J, with 11 bases between. The CDR3 length is 14 residues. CDR3 DNA: TGCGCCAGCAGCTTGTCAGGGGCAGTCTACGAGCAGTACTTC. Its protein product is CASSLSGAVYEQYF.

In its sample, this clone was seen a few times. This rearrangement joins TRBV5-4 to TRBJ2-2; 9 bases map to TRBD2. J gave up 6 bases and V 5 bases, and 2 bases lay outside the gene matches. This CDR3 contains 13 residues. The germline CDR1 and CDR2 sequences are SGHNT and YYREEE (reference sequence). The CDR3 region has the DNA TGTGCCAGCAGAAGCGGGAGGTCCGGGGAGCTGTTTTTT. It is translated as CASRSGRSGELFF.

The V call is TRBV9, the J call TRBJ2-2; TRBD2 matches 12 bases. CDR1 and CDR2 (germline): SGDLS, YYNGEE. The CDR3 is 16 residues long. J gave up 7 bases and V 2 bases, and 6 bases lay outside the gene matches. Here the CDR3 DNA reads TGTGCCAGCAGCGTTCGGACTAGCGGGATTCACGGGGAGCTGTTTTTT. It codes for CASSVRTSGIHGELFF.

This chain connects TRBV14 to TRBJ2-7; D possibly matches TRBD1 or TRBD2 (5 bases each). There are 17 residues in the CDR3. V lost 4 bases, J lost 0 bases, and 19 bases lay in between. Per the germline V gene, CDR1 is SGHDN and CDR2 is FVKESK. The CDR3 DNA is TGTGCCAGCAGCCCCGGGATCGGCAGGGCCATCTCCTACGAGCAGTACTTC. Translation: CASSPGIGRAISYEQYF.

The chain joins TRBV4-3 to TRBJ1-5, with D perhaps TRBD1 (6 bases). The CDR3 loop spans 15 amino acids. The germline CDR1 and CDR2 sequences are LGHNA and YSLEER. V shed 0 bases and J shed 6 bases, with 12 bases lying between them. In nucleotides, the CDR3 is TGCGCCAGCAGCCAAGATAGGGGGGGCAGTCAGCCCCAGCATTTT. Encoded protein: CASSQDRGGSQPQHF.

The chain joins TRBV6-4 to TRBJ1-5; D ambiguous. V lost 8 bases, J lost 4 bases, and 12 bases lay in between. The CDR3 length is 13 residues. The germline V gene encodes CDR1 MRHNA and CDR2 SNTAGT. The CDR3 protein is CASSGGVNQPQHF. The CDR3 nucleotides read TGTGCCAGCTCAGGAGGCGTAAATCAGCCCCAGCATTTT.